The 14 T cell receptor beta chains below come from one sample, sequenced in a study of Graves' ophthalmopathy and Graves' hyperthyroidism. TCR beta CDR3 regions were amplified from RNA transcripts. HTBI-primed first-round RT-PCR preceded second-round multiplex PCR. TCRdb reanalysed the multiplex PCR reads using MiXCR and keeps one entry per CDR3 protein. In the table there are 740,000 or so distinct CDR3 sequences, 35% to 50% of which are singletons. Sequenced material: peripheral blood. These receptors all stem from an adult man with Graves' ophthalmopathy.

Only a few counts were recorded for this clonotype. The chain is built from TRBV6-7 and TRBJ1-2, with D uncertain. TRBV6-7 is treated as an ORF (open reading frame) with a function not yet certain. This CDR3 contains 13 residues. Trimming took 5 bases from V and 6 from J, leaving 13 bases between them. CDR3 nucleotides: TGTGCCAGCAGTGTAGACCCGGTGGATGGCTACACCTTC. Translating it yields CASSVDPVDGYTF.

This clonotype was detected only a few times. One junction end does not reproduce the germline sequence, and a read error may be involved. CDR3 sequence reads: CASSYSEVGETQYF. Here the CDR3 DNA reads TGTGCCAGCAGTTACTCCGAGGTTGGCGAGACCCAGTACTTC. The rearrangement links TRBV10-3 to TRBJ2-5; D remains unclear. Germline V gene lookup returns CDR1 ENHRY and CDR2 SYGVKD. The CDR3 length is 14 residues.

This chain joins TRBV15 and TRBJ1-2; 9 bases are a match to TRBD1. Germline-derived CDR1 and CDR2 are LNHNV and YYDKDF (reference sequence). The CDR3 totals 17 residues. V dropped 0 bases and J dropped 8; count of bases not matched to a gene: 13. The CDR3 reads CATSRDVGQGTMGGYTF. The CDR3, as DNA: TGTGCCACCAGCAGAGATGTAGGACAGGGGACTATGGGAGGCTACACCTTC.

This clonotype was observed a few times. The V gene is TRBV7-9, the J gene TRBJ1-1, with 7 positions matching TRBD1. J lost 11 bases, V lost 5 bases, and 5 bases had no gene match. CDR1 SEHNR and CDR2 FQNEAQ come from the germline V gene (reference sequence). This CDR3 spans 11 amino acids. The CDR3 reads CASSPRGYAFF. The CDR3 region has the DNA TGTGCCAGCAGCCCCAGGGGGTATGCTTTCTTT. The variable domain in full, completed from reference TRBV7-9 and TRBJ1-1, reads DTGVSQNPRHKITKRGQNVTFRCDPISEHNRLYWYRQTLGQGPEFLTYFQNEAQLEKSRLLSDRFSAERPKGSFSTLEIQRTEQGDSAMYLCASSPRGYAFFGQGTRLTVV.

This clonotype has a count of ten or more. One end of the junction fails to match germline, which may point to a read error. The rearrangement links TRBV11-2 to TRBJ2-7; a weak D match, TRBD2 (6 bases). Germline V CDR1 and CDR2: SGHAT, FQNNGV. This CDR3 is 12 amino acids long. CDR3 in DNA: TGTGCCAGCAGCCCAGCGGGTTGGCAACTACACTTC. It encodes CASSPAGWQLHF.

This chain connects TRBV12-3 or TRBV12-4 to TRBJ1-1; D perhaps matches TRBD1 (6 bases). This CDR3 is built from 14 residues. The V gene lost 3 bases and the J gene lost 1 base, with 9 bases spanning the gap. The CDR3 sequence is CASSFDRRNTEAFF. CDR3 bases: TGTGCCAGCAGTTTCGACAGGAGGAACACTGAAGCTTTCTTT.

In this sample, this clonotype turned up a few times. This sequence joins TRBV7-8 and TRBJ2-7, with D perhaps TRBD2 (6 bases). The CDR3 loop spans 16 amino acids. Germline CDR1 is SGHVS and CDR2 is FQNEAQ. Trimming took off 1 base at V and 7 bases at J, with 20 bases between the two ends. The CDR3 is CASSLEVVRGWHEQYF. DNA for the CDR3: TGTGCCAGCAGCTTAGAGGTAGTCCGGGGGTGGCATGAGCAGTACTTC.

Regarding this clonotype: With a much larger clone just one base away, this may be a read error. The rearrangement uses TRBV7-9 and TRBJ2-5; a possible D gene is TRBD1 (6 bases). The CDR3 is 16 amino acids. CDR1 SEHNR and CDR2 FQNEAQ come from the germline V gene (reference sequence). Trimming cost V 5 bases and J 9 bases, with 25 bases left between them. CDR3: CASSLSRWQGQEAQYF. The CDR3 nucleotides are TGTGCCAGCAGCCTATCCCGGTGGCAGGGGCAGGAGGCCCAGTACTTC.

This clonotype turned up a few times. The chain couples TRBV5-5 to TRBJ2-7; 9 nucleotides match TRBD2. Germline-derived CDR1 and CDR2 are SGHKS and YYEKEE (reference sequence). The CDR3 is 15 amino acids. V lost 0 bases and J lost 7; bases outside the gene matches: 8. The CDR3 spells CASSLEAGGPEEQYF. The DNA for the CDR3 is TGTGCCAGCAGCTTGGAGGCGGGAGGGCCAGAAGAGCAGTACTTC.

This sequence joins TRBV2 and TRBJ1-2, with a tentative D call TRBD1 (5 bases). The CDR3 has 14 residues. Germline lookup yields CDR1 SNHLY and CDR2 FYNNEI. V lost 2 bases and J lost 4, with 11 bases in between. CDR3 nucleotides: TGTGCCAGCAGTGAAAGCCCCGGGACCTATGGCTACACCTTC. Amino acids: CASSESPGTYGYTF.

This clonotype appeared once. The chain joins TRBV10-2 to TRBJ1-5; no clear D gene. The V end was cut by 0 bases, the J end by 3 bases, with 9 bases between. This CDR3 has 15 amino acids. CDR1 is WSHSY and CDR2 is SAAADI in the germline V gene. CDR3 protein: CASSESNRNNQPQHF. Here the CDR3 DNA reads TGCGCCAGCAGTGAGTCGAACAGAAACAATCAGCCCCAGCATTTT.

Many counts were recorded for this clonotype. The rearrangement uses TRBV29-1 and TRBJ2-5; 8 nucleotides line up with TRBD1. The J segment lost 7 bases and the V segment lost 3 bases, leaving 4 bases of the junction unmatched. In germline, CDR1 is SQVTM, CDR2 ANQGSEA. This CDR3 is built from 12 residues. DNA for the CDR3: TGCAGCGTTGACAGGGGGCGGGGGACCCAGTACTTC. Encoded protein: CSVDRGRGTQYF.

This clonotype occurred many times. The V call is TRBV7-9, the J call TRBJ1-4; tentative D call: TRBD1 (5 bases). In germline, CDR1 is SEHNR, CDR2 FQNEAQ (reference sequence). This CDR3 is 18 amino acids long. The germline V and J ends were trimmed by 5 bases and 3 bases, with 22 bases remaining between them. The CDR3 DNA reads TGTGCCAGCAGCGGGCAAGGATCCAAATCAGGGTCTAATGAAAAACTGTTTTTT. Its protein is CASSGQGSKSGSNEKLFF.

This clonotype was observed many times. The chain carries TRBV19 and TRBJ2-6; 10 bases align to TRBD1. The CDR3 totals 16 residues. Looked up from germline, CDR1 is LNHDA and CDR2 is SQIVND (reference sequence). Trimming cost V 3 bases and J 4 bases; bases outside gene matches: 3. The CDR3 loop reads CASSIGQGEGANVLTF. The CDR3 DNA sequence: TGTGCCAGTAGTATCGGACAGGGGGAAGGGGCCAACGTCCTGACTTTC. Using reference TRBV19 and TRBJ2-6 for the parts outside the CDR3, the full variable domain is DGGITQSPKYLFRKEGQNVTLSCEQNLNHDAMYWYRQDPGQGLRLIYYSQIVNDFQKGDIAEGYSVSREKKESFPLTVTSAQKNPTAFYLCASSIGQGEGANVLTFGAGSRLTVL.